These 31 T cell receptor beta chains were all obtained from the same sample, sequenced in a study of beta chain features in type 1 diabetes. Study-level findings and limits: When Type 1 diabetes patients were examined, their TCRB CDR3s proved moderately but significantly shorter in all four CD4+ subsets.

Antigen specificity for these receptors is unknown. Of the isolated RNA, all was reverse transcribed, and so the sequenced material was expressed TCRB transcripts. Here immunoSEQ multiplex PCR was the method, and the copy in TCRdb shows in-frame clones only, minus some. The sample lists 150,000 to 200,000 clones; 8.5% to 10% were seen once. The sample was central memory CD4+ T cells from blood. These receptors all stem from a woman aged 25-40 years with type 1 diabetes.

The table lists this clone with a few counts. The chain employs TRBV7-9 and TRBJ2-7; possible D gene TRBD1, 6 bases. Germline V lookup: CDR1 SEHNR, CDR2 FQNEAQ (reference sequence). This CDR3 spans 13 amino acids. Trimming removed 3 bases from V and 6 bases from J, with 12 bases in between. CDR3 sequence: CASSLAQGPEQYF. In DNA form, the CDR3 reads TGTGCCAGCAGCTTGGCACAGGGTCCCGAGCAGTACTTC.

This rearrangement joins TRBV9 to TRBJ2-3; 7 positions agree with TRBD2. The CDR3 runs 14 residues. After removal of 2 bases from V and 6 bases from J, the junction contained 6 bases not matched to a gene. Germline V gene sequence: CDR1 SGDLS, CDR2 YYNGEE. CDR3 region: CASSVSGVGDTQYF. CDR3 bases: TGTGCCAGCAGCGTGAGCGGGGTTGGGGATACGCAGTATTTT.

V usage is TRBV5-1 and J usage is TRBJ1-2; maybe TRBD1 (6 bases). Deletions cut 4 bases from V and 7 bases from J, with 14 bases between. The CDR3 consists of 13 residues. The germline V gene encodes CDR1 SGHRS and CDR2 YFSETQ. As DNA, the CDR3 is TGCGCCAGCAGCCGGCTCGCAGGGGCTGGCTACACCTTC. It codes for CASSRLAGAGYTF.

The chain links TRBV19 to TRBJ2-1; 8 nucleotides line up with TRBD1. V lost 7 bases, J lost 9 bases, and 8 bases stayed unmatched. The germline V gene has CDR1 LNHDA and CDR2 SQIVND (reference sequence). This CDR3 has 13 amino acids. The CDR3: CASTRTGIGEQFF. CDR3 coding DNA: TGTGCCAGTACTCGGACAGGGATTGGTGAGCAGTTCTTC.

This clone was counted only a few times. The gene calls are TRBV4-1 and TRBJ1-3, with TRBD1 matching 8 bases. Germline trimming cut 3 bases from V and 0 bases from J; bases unmatched to any gene: 4. This CDR3 contains 16 residues. Germline lookup yields CDR1 MGHRA and CDR2 YSYEKL. The CDR3, as DNA: TGCGCCAGCAGCCAGAGACAGGGGCCCTCTGGAAACACCATATATTTT. The encoded protein is CASSQRQGPSGNTIYF.

This clone was detected only a few times. The rearrangement uses TRBV12-5 and TRBJ2-3, with a tentative D call TRBD2 (5 bases). CDR1 LGHNT and CDR2 FRNRAP come from the germline V gene. This CDR3 contains 13 residues. Trimming stripped 2 bases from V and 6 bases from J, with 9 bases between. CDR3 nucleotides: TGTGCTAGTGGTTTGTCGGGGAGCGATACGCAGTATTTT. The encoded protein is CASGLSGSDTQYF.

The chain carries TRBV7-3 and TRBJ2-3, with unresolved D. The length of the CDR3 is 16 residues. CDR1 is SGHTA, CDR2 FQGTGA, per germline. Trimming removed 2 bases from V and 1 base from J, with 13 bases in between. The DNA for the CDR3 is TGTGCCAGCAGCTTAGTAGCCGGGTGGGGCACAGATACGCAGTATTTT. Protein sequence: CASSLVAGWGTDTQYF.

The table lists this clone with a few counts. The V and J genes are TRBV19 and TRBJ2-1; 10 bases map to TRBD1. The V and J ends lost 11 bases and 4 bases, in that order; junction bases with no gene match: 8. The CDR3 extends over 14 amino acids. CDR1 and CDR2 from the germline V gene are LNHDA and SQIVND (reference sequence). In nucleotides, the CDR3 is TGTGCCGCGGCTGGGACAGGGGAGTACAATGAGCAGTTCTTC. Amino acid sequence: CAAAGTGEYNEQFF.

Comments on this clone: A far bigger clonotype differs at one base, so this is likely a read error. In the same sample, other DNA sequences code for this CDR3. V gene TRBV5-4 combines with J gene TRBJ2-7; D gene unclear. The CDR3 loop spans 14 amino acids. Per germline, CDR1 SGHNT and CDR2 YYREEE (reference sequence). With 4 bases removed from V and 0 bases from J, the gap between germline ends came to 11 bases. In DNA, the CDR3 is TGTGCCAGCAGCCAAAATAGCAACTCCTACGAGCAGTACTTC. The encoded protein is CASSQNSNSYEQYF.

This clone was detected a few times. The identical CDR3 is also encoded by other nucleotide sequences in the sample. This chain links TRBV4-1 with TRBJ1-4; 7 nucleotides agree with TRBD1. Germline assignment: CDR1 MGHRA and CDR2 YSYEKL. With 1 base clipped from V and 7 bases from J, the junction kept 3 bases outside the gene matches. This CDR3 has 14 residues. The DNA for the CDR3 is TGCGCCAGCAGCCAAGGACAGGGAAGTGAAAAACTGTTTTTT. Residues: CASSQGQGSEKLFF.

The chain recombines TRBV27 with TRBJ2-7, with TRBD1 matching over 8 bases. The CDR3 totals 13 residues. After removal of 10 bases from V and 4 bases from J, the junction contained 9 bases not matched to a gene. Germline V lookup: CDR1 MNHEY, CDR2 SMNVEV (reference sequence). This CDR3 is CATLDRAGYEQYF. The CDR3 coding sequence is TGTGCCACCCTGGACAGGGCGGGGTACGAGCAGTACTTC.

This clone was counted only a few times. CDR3 amino acids: CATYPGWNTEAFF. CDR3 sequence (DNA): TGTGCCACCTACCCCGGGTGGAACACTGAAGCTTTCTTT. The rearrangement uses TRBV28 and TRBJ1-1; D gene uncertain. The ends were cut back, 10 bases at V and 1 base at J, with 13 bases in the middle. Looked up from germline, CDR1 is MDHEN and CDR2 is SYDVKM. This CDR3 has 13 amino acids.

This clone was counted between two and nine times. The chain links TRBV5-4 to TRBJ1-1, with a tentative D call TRBD1 (5 bases). V shed 0 bases and J shed 1 base, with 10 bases lying between them. The CDR3 spans 15 residues. The germline CDR1 and CDR2 sequences are SGHNT and YYREEE (reference sequence). DNA of the CDR3: TGTGCCAGCAGCTTGGATCAGGGTTGGAACACTGAAGCTTTCTTT. It translates to CASSLDQGWNTEAFF.

This clone was seen more than once but under ten times. The gene calls are TRBV19 and TRBJ2-3; 9 bases are a match to TRBD2. CDR1 LNHDA and CDR2 SQIVND come from the germline V gene (reference sequence). The J segment lost 2 bases and the V segment lost 6 bases, leaving 6 bases of the junction unmatched. This CDR3 is 15 amino acids long. CDR3 protein: CASSASGDLTDTQYF. The DNA of the CDR3 is TGTGCCAGTAGCGCTAGCGGGGATCTCACAGATACGCAGTATTTT.

In this sample, this clone turned up a few times. This sequence joins TRBV14 and TRBJ2-7; no definite D call. The CDR3 has 14 residues. Germline V gene sequence: CDR1 SGHDN, CDR2 FVKESK. The V and J ends lost 1 base and 6 bases respectively, with 13 bases between them. CDR3 DNA: TGTGCCAGCAGCCAAGGTAGTCTATCGGGCGAGCAGTACTTC. Encoded protein: CASSQGSLSGEQYF.

The V call is TRBV29-1, the J call TRBJ2-5; tentative D call: TRBD1 (5 bases). V dropped 1 base and J dropped 0 bases, with 6 bases sitting between them. The CDR3 sequence is 13 residues long. The V gene's germline CDR1 is SQVTM and CDR2 ANQGSEA. As DNA, the CDR3 is TGCAGCGTTGAAGCGGACAACCAAGAGACCCAGTACTTC. Translating it yields CSVEADNQETQYF.

The J gene is TRBJ2-1, the V gene TRBV29-1; 15 positions match TRBD2. Per the germline V gene, CDR1 is SQVTM and CDR2 is ANQGSEA. This CDR3 contains 15 residues. V gave up 4 bases and J gave up 5 bases; unmatched junction bases: 3. The CDR3 spells CSVGTSGRAHNEQFF. The CDR3 region has the DNA TGCAGCGTTGGGACTAGCGGGAGGGCCCACAATGAGCAGTTCTTC.

This clone came up a few times. The chain links TRBV29-1 to TRBJ1-1; D is possibly TRBD1 (6 bases). CDR3 length equals 14 residues. Trimming removed 7 bases from V and 1 base from J, with 16 bases in between. Germline CDR1 SQVTM, CDR2 ANQGSEA. CDR3 sequence reads: CSAQPQGSNTEAFF. The DNA of the CDR3 is TGCAGCGCACAGCCACAGGGCTCGAACACTGAAGCTTTCTTT. Drawing the rest from reference TRBV29-1 and TRBJ1-1, the complete variable domain is SAVISQKPSRDICQRGTSLTIQCQVDSQVTMMFWYRQQPGQSLTLIATANQGSEATYESGFVIDKFPISRPNLTFSTLTVSNMSPEDSSIYLCSAQPQGSNTEAFFGQGTRLTVV.

This clone was seen only a few times. The chain recombines TRBV7-9 with TRBJ2-3; no clear D gene. Germline V CDR1 and CDR2: SEHNR, FQNEAQ (reference sequence). V dropped 11 bases and J dropped 0 bases, with 9 bases sitting between them. The CDR3 totals 12 residues. CDR3 protein: CAGKTSTDTQYF. The DNA for the CDR3 is TGTGCCGGTAAAACTAGCACAGATACGCAGTATTTT.

The chain is built from TRBV7-8 and TRBJ2-1, with D possibly matching TRBD2 (5 bases). The ends were cut back, 2 bases at V and 1 base at J, with 6 bases in the middle. This CDR3 spans 14 amino acids. Germline V gene data show CDR1 as SGHVS and CDR2 as FQNEAQ. The CDR3, as DNA: TGTGCCAGCAGCTTAACTAGATCCTACAATGAGCAGTTCTTC. The encoded protein is CASSLTRSYNEQFF.

In its sample, this clone was seen a few times. The chain is built from TRBV4-1 and TRBJ2-1, with TRBD2 matching over 9 bases. Germline-derived CDR1 and CDR2 are MGHRA and YSYEKL. The V segment lost 3 bases and the J segment 5 bases; nucleotides outside the gene matches: 5. The CDR3 length is 15 residues. In DNA form, the CDR3 reads TGCGCCAGCAGCCACTGGGGACTAGCAAACAATGAGCAGTTCTTC. It specifies CASSHWGLANNEQFF.

The rearrangement joins TRBV27 to TRBJ2-2; possible D gene TRBD2, 6 bases. The CDR3 covers 15 residues. CDR1 and CDR2 (germline): MNHEY, SMNVEV (reference sequence). Trimming cost V 2 bases and J 1 base, with 8 bases left between them. CDR3 sequence reads: CASSLLARNTGELFF. The CDR3 DNA is TGTGCCAGCAGTTTACTAGCGCGGAACACCGGGGAGCTGTTTTTT.

The V gene is TRBV6-5, the J gene TRBJ1-4; no firm D call. V lost 7 bases and J lost 1, with 10 bases in between. The CDR3 covers 14 residues. Germline-derived CDR1 and CDR2 are MNHEY and SVGAGI. Here the CDR3 DNA reads TGTGCCAGCAAAACTACAAAAACTAATGAAAAACTGTTTTTT. Residues: CASKTTKTNEKLFF.

This clone was counted a few times. The chain uses TRBV15 and TRBJ2-3; 16 bases are a match to TRBD2. The germline gives CDR1 LNHNV, CDR2 YYDKDF (reference sequence). Trimming removed 6 bases from V and 5 bases from J; junction bases left unmatched: 5. The CDR3 runs 16 residues. The CDR3 sequence is CATREGTSGRVDTQYF. The CDR3 nucleotides read TGTGCCACCAGGGAAGGGACTAGCGGGAGGGTAGATACGCAGTATTTT.

In this sample, this clone turned up a few times. The genes are TRBV15 and TRBJ1-1, with D uncertain. Trimming cost V 5 bases and J 1 base, with 8 bases left between them. CDR3 length: 13 residues. Germline V lookup: CDR1 LNHNV, CDR2 YYDKDF (reference sequence). The CDR3 loop is CATSSSRNTEAFF. The CDR3 bases are TGTGCCACCAGCTCGTCCAGGAACACTGAAGCTTTCTTT. The full variable domain, its missing parts supplied by reference TRBV15 and TRBJ1-1, is DAMVIQNPRYQVTQFGKPVTLSCSQTLNHNVMYWYQQKSSQAPKLLFHYYDKDFNNEADTPDNFQSRRPNTSFCFLDIRSPGLGDTAMYLCATSSSRNTEAFFGQGTRLTVV.

The chain's CDR3 is CASSEVEGSGYTF. CDR3 in DNA: TGTGCCAGCAGTGAGGTGGAGGGATCTGGCTACACCTTC. J is TRBJ1-2 and V is TRBV6-1, with D hard to call. Germline CDR1 MNHNS, CDR2 SASEGT. The CDR3 loop spans 13 amino acids. The germline V and J ends were trimmed by 3 bases and 7 bases, with 12 bases remaining between them.

This clone has only a few counts. J is TRBJ1-1 and V is TRBV9, with D hard to call. CDR1 is SGDLS and CDR2 is YYNGEE in the germline V gene. The V end was cut by 3 bases, the J end by 5 bases, with 11 bases between. There are 13 residues in the CDR3. The CDR3 reads CASSALTGTEAFF. The CDR3 nucleotides are TGTGCCAGCAGCGCCCTTACCGGGACTGAAGCTTTCTTT.

Only a few counts were recorded for this clone. This CDR3 reads CASRAPSIGAYEQYF. The CDR3 DNA follows: TGTGCCAGCAGGGCCCCTAGCATTGGGGCCTACGAGCAGTACTTC. The V call is TRBV28, the J call TRBJ2-7; D might be TRBD2 (5 bases). The CDR3 totals 15 residues. The germline V gene encodes CDR1 MDHEN and CDR2 SYDVKM. V was shortened by 6 bases and J by 2 bases, with 17 bases between the two germline ends. The full variable domain, its missing parts supplied by reference TRBV28 and TRBJ2-7, is DVKVTQSSRYLVKRTGEKVFLECVQDMDHENMFWYRQDPGLGLRLIYFSYDVKMKEKGDIPEGYSVSREKKERFSLILESASTNQTSMYLCASRAPSIGAYEQYFGPGTRLTVT.

CDR3 loop: CASSPQQINEKLFF. The CDR3 DNA reads as TGTGCCAGCTCACCCCAACAGATTAATGAAAAACTGTTTTTT. The rearrangement uses TRBV18 and TRBJ1-4; D remains ambiguous. Trimming took off 3 bases at V and 4 bases at J, with 9 bases between the two ends. CDR1 and CDR2 from the germline V gene are KGHSH and LQKENI. The CDR3 contains 14 residues.

This clone was seen a handful of times. The chain combines TRBV18 with TRBJ2-7; tentative D call: TRBD1 (5 bases). There are 12 residues in the CDR3. CDR1 and CDR2 (germline): KGHSH, LQKENI. The V end lost 5 bases, the J end lost 3 bases, and 8 bases lay between the germline ends. The CDR3 region has the DNA TGTGCCAGCTCAGCAGGGCACTACGAGCAGTACTTC. Its translation is CASSAGHYEQYF.

V is TRBV30 and J is TRBJ1-1; 9 bases line up with TRBD1. Trimming removed 3 bases from V and 3 bases from J; junction bases left unmatched: 5. The CDR3 is 14 amino acids. Germline loops: CDR1 GTSNPN, CDR2 SVGIG (reference sequence). CDR3 nucleotide sequence: TGTGCCTGGAGGCGGGACAGGGAATACACTGAAGCTTTCTTT. Protein product: CAWRRDREYTEAFF.